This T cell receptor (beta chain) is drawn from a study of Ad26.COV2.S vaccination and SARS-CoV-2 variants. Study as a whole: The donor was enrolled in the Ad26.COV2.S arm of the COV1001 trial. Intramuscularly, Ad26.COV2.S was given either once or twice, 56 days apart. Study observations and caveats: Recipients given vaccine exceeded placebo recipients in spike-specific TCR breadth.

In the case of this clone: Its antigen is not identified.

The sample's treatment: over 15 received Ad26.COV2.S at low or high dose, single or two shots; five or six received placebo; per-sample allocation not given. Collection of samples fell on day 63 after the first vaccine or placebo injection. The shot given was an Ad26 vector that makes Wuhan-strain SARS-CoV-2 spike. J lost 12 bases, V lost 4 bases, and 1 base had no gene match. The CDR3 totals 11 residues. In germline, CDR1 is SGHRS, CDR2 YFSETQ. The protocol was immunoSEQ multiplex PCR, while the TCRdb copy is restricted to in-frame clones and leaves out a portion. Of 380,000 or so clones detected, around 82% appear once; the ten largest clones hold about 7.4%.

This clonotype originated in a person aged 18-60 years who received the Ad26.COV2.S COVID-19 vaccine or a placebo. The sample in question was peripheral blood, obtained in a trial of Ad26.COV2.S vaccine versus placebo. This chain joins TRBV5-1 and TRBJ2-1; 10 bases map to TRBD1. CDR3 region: CASSGDRGQFF. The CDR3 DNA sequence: TGCGCCAGCAGCGGGGACAGGGGGCAGTTCTTC. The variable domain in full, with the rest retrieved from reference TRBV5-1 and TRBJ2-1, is KAGVTQTPRYLIKTRGQQVTLSCSPISGHRSVSWYQQTPGQGLQFLFEYFSETQRNKGNFPGRFSGRQFSNSRSEMNVSTLELGDSALYLCASSGDRGQFFGPGTRLTVL.